This TCR beta chain was obtained from a study of OX40 agonist ivuxolimab in advanced cancers. In the study overall: An agonistic anti-OX40 (CD134) antibody, ivuxolimab, was used to treat the patients. General observations from the study: Nonresponders, in some cases, also had low normalized T-cell clonal expansion.

Remarks on this clone: Its antigen is as yet unknown.

The CDR3 spans 16 residues. Germline assignment: CDR1 SEHNR and CDR2 FQNEAQ (reference sequence). V shed 5 bases and J 2 bases; nucleotides not matched to a gene: 9. Generated by immunoSEQ multiplex PCR, the TCRdb table keeps only in-frame clones and is missing some. Among 60,000 or so clones listed, around four fifths were seen once. This chain connects TRBV7-9 to TRBJ1-3, with TRBD1 identical over 7 bases. This sample comprised CD4+ or CD8+ T cells sorted from blood, obtained in a trial of the OX40 agonist ivuxolimab. This receptor was taken from an adult with an advanced solid tumor such as melanoma, head and neck, liver or kidney cancer. CDR3 in amino acids: CASSPGTDQAGNTIYF. The CDR3 DNA reads TGTGCCAGCAGCCCGGGGACAGACCAGGCTGGAAACACCATATATTTT.